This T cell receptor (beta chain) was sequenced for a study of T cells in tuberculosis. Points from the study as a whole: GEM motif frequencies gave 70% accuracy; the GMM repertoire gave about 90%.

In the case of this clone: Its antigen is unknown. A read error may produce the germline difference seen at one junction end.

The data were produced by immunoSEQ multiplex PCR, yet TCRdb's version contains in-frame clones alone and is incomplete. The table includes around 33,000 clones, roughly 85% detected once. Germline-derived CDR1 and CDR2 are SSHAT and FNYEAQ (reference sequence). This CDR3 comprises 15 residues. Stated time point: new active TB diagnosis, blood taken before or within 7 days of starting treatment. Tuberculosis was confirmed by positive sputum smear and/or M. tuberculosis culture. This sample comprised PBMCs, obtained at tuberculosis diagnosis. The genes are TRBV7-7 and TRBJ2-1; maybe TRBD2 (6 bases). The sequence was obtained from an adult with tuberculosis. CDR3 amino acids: CASSLVGSGEGEQFF. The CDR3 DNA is TGTGCTAGCAGCTTAGTAGGGTCGGGAGAAGGGGAGCAGTTCTTC.